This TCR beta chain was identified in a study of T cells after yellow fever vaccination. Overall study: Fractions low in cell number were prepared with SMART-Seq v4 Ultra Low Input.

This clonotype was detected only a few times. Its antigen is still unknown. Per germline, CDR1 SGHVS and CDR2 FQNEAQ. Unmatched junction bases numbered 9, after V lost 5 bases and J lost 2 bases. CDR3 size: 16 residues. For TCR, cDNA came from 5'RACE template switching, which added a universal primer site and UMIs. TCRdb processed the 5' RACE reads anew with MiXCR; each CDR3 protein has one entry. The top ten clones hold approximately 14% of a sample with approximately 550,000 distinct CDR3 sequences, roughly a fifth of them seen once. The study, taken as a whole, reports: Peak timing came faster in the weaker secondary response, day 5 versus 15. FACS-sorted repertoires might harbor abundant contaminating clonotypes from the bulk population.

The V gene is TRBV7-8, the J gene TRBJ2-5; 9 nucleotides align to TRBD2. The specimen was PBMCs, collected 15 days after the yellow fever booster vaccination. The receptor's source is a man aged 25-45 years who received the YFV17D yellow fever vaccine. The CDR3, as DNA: TGTGCCAGCAGCCAGCAGGGTCTAGCGGGGCAAGAGACCCAGTACTTC. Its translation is CASSQQGLAGQETQYF.